This TCR beta chain was sequenced in a study of blood T cells in healthy people across ages. Study-wide results and limits: Diversity estimates drawn from one million T cells were deemed underestimates.

A remark on this clonotype: Its target is unknown.

The use of a sample-barcoded 5' primer and a J-beta primer mix characterized a second PCR of roughly 6 to 11 cycles. Through a template-switch adaptor with 12 random nucleotides, each cDNA molecule received a tag. Using its own MiXCR run on the 5' RACE reads, TCRdb lists one record per CDR3 protein. Among 550,000 to 600,000 distinct CDR3 sequences listed, 40% to 55% were seen once. Drawing of peripheral blood yielded about 10 milliliters from each donor. Trimming left V 5 bases short and J 0 bases short, with 14 bases between. From germline, CDR1 is LNHNV and CDR2 YYDKDF (reference sequence). This CDR3 is built from 15 residues.

This receptor was obtained from an elderly man in good health. The V call is TRBV15, the J call TRBJ2-7; D is uncertain. Source material: blood. The CDR3 protein is CATSSRHRSSYEQYF. DNA of the CDR3: TGTGCCACCAGCTCCCGACATAGGAGCTCCTACGAGCAGTACTTC.